Given below is one T cell receptor (beta chain) in context. The source of the sample is a study of blood T cell repertoires in COVID-19. Study context: Recovered status applied to Cohort 3 donors who had two consecutive negative PCRs. It also applied to those with clearance or with symptom resolution. T cells, B-cell-depleted T cells, or PBMCs supplied cDNA or gDNA.

Trimming took off 0 bases at V and 5 bases at J, with 16 bases between the two ends. The CDR3 is 16 residues long. CDR1 and CDR2 from the germline V gene are MNHEY and SVGAGI. TCRdb keeps only in-frame clones here, not all; method: immunoSEQ multiplex PCR. The sample yields fewer than 250,000 clones, roughly nine tenths seen once. This receptor was identified in a middle-aged woman in a cohort exposed to, infected with or recovered from COVID-19 (not recorded which). V and J are TRBV6-5 and TRBJ2-5, with D possibly being TRBD1 (6 bases). The material sequenced was PBMCs or T cells enriched from blood (not recorded which). The CDR3 DNA follows: TGTGCCAGCAGTTACTCGGGGGCGCCGAGTACGGAGACCCAGTACTTC. Its protein product is CASSYSGAPSTETQYF.